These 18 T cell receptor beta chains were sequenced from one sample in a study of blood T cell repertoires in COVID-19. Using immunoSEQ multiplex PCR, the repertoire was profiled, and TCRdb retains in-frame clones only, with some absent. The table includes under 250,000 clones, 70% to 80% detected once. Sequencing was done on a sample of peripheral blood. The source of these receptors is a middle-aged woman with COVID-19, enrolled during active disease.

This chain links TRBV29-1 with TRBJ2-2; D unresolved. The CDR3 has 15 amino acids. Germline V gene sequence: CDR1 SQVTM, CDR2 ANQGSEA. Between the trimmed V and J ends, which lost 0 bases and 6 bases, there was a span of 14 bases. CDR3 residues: CSVEDPFSFPGELFF. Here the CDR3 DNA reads TGCAGCGTTGAAGATCCGTTTTCTTTCCCCGGGGAGCTGTTTTTT.

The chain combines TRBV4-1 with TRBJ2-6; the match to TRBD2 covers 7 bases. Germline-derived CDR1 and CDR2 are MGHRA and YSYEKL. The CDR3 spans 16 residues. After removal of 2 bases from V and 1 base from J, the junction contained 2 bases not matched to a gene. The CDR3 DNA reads TGCGCCAGCAGCCAATCACTAGCGTCTGGGGCCAACGTCCTGACTTTC. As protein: CASSQSLASGANVLTF.

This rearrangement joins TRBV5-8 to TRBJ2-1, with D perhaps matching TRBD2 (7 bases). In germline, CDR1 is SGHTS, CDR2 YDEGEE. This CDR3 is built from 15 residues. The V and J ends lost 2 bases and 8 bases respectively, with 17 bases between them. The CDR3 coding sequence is TGTGCCAGCAGCTTCGAACTAGGGGGGGTCCATGAGCAGTTCTTC. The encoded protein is CASSFELGGVHEQFF.

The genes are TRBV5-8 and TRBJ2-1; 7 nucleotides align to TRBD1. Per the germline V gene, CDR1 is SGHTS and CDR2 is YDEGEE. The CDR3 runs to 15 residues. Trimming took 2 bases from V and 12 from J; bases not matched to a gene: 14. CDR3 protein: CASSFGQVPSRGQFF. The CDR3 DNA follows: TGTGCCAGCAGCTTCGGACAGGTCCCCTCTAGAGGGCAGTTCTTC.

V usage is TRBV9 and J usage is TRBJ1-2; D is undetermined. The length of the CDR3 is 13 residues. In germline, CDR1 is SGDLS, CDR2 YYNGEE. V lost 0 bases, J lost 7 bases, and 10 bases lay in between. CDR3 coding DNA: TGTGCCAGCAGCGTAGGTGAGGGTGGTGGCTACACCTTC. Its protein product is CASSVGEGGGYTF. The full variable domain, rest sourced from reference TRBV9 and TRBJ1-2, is DSGVTQTPKHLITATGQRVTLRCSPRSGDLSVYWYQQSLDQGLQFLIQYYNGEERAKGNILERFSAQQFPDLHSELNLSSLELGDSALYFCASSVGEGGGYTFGSGTRLTVV.

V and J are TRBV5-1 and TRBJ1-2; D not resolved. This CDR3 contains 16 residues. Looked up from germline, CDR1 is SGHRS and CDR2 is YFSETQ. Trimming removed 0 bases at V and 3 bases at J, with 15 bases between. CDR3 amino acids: CASSLEESGLDYGYTF. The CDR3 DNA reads TGCGCCAGCAGCTTGGAGGAATCGGGGTTGGACTATGGCTACACCTTC.

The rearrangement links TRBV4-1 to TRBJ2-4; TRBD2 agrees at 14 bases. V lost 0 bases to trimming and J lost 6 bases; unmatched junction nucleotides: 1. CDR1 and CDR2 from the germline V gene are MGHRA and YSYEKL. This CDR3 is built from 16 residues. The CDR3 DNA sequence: TGCGCCAGCAGCCAAGAGACTAGCGGGAGGGTAAACATTCAGTACTTC. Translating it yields CASSQETSGRVNIQYF.

The CDR3 sequence: CASSLDRGNPTYEQYF. The CDR3 nucleotides are TGCGCCAGCAGCTTGGACAGGGGGAACCCTACCTACGAGCAGTACTTC. The chain recombines TRBV5-1 with TRBJ2-7; 8 nucleotides align to TRBD1. V shed 0 bases and J 2 bases; nucleotides not matched to a gene: 7. The germline CDR1 and CDR2 sequences are SGHRS and YFSETQ. The CDR3 loop spans 16 amino acids.

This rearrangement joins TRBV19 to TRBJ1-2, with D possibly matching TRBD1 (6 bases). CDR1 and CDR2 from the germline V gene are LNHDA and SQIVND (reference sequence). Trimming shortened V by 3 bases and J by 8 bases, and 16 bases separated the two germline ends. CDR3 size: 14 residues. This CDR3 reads CASSIGQTPRGYTF. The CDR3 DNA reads TGTGCCAGTAGTATCGGACAGACCCCCCGGGGCTACACCTTC.

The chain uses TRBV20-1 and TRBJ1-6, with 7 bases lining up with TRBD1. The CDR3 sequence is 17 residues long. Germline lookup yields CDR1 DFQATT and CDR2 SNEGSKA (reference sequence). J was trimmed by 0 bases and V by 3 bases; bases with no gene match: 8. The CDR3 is CSASGRGSSSYNSPLHF. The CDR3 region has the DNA TGCAGTGCTAGTGGCAGGGGGTCGAGCTCCTATAATTCACCCCTCCACTTT.

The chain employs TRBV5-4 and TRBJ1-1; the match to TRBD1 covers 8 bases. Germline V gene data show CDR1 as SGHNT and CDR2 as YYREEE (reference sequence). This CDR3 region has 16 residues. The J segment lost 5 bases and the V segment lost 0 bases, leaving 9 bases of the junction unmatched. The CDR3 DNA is TGTGCCAGCAGCTTGGCCGGAGGACAGGGACGGACTGAAGCTTTCTTT. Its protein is CASSLAGGQGRTEAFF.

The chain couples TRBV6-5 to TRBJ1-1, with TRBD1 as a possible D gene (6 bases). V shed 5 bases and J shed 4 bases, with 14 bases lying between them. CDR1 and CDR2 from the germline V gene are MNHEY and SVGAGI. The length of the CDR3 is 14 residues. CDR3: CASSPSGGVTEAFF. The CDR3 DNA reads TGTGCCAGCAGTCCCTCGGGGGGCGTCACTGAAGCTTTCTTT.

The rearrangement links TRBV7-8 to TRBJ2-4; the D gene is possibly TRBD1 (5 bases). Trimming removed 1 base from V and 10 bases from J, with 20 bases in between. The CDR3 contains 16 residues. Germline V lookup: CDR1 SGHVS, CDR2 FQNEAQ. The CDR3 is CASSLDLGDVGLIQYF. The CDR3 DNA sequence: TGTGCCAGCAGCTTAGATTTAGGGGATGTTGGTTTGATTCAGTACTTC.

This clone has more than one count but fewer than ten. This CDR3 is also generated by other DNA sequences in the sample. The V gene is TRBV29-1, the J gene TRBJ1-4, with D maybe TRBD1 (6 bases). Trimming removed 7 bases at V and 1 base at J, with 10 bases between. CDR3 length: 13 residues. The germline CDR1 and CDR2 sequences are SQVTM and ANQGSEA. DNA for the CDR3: TGCAGCGCGAGCAGGGGAACTAATGAAAAACTGTTTTTT. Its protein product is CSASRGTNEKLFF.

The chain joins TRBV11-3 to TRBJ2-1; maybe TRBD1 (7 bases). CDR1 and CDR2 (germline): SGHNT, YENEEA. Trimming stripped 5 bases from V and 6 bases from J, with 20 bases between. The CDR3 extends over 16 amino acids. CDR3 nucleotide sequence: TGTGCCAGCAGCCCATCCCAAGCAGGGGGGATCAATGAGCAGTTCTTC. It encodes CASSPSQAGGINEQFF.

The CDR3 here is CASSPQRLAGDPAQETQYF. As DNA, the CDR3 is TGTGCCAGCAGCCCTCAACGACTAGCGGGGGACCCAGCACAAGAGACCCAGTACTTC. The J gene is TRBJ2-5, the V gene TRBV21-1; TRBD2 is the table's D call and was not checked against the DNA. TRBV21-1 is a pseudogene. This CDR3 is 19 amino acids long.

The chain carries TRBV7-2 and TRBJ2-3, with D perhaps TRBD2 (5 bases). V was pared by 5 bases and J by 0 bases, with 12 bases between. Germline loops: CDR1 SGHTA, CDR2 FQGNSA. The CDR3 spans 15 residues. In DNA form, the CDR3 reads TGTGCCAGCAGCGCCGACTACCTAAGCACAGATACGCAGTATTTT. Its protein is CASSADYLSTDTQYF.

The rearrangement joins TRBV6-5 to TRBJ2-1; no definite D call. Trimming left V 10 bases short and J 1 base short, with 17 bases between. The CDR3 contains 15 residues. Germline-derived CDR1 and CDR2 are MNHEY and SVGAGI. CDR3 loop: CAIPRWYLSYNEQFF. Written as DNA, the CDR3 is TGTGCCATCCCCAGGTGGTATTTGTCCTACAATGAGCAGTTCTTC.